These 30 T cell receptor beta chains were sequenced from one sample in a study of T cell responses to AZD1222 COVID-19 vaccine. The method was immunoSEQ multiplex PCR; TCRdb's version includes in-frame clones alone and lacks a portion of them. The sample contains approximately 150,000 clones, around 90% of which appear only once. This specimen was peripheral blood, taken 28 days after the second AZD1222 dose. All receptors derive from an adult who received the AZD1222 COVID-19 vaccine.

This chain links TRBV6-5 with TRBJ2-1, with TRBD2 as a possible D gene (5 bases). The V end lost 7 bases, the J end lost 7 bases, and 17 bases lay between the germline ends. The CDR3 totals 14 residues. Germline assignment: CDR1 MNHEY and CDR2 SVGAGI. CDR3 DNA sequence: TGTGCCAGCACCCTCGGGTGGGAGCCAAATGAGCAGTTCTTC. Translation gives CASTLGWEPNEQFF.

The sample holds one count of this clone. This rearrangement joins TRBV5-8 to TRBJ2-7; D is tentatively TRBD1 or TRBD2 (6 bases each). This CDR3 spans 15 amino acids. The V gene's germline CDR1 is SGHTS and CDR2 YDEGEE. The germline V and J ends were trimmed by 5 bases and 6 bases, with 21 bases remaining between them. The CDR3 loop is CASRSGGGIHLEQYF. DNA of the CDR3: TGTGCCAGCAGATCCGGAGGGGGGATACACCTCGAGCAGTACTTC.

The chain joins TRBV10-1 to TRBJ2-7; the D is unclear. The CDR3 runs 13 residues. V was clipped by 2 bases and J by 0 bases, with 5 bases between them. The germline gives CDR1 WNHNN, CDR2 SYGVQD (reference sequence). This CDR3 is CASSEGFSYEQYF. CDR3 sequence (DNA): TGCGCCAGCAGTGAGGGGTTCTCCTACGAGCAGTACTTC.

The CDR3 sequence: CASSLSSTTDTQYF. CDR3 nucleotides: TGTGCCAGCAGCTTGAGTAGCACAACAGATACGCAGTATTTT. The J gene is TRBJ2-3, the V gene TRBV7-9, with no clear D. The germline CDR1 and CDR2 sequences are SEHNR and FQNEAQ (reference sequence). The CDR3 sequence is 14 residues long. Between the trimmed V and J ends, which lost 3 bases and 3 bases, there was a span of 10 bases.

The CDR3 here is CASSFSVGVSNYGYTF. Here the CDR3 DNA reads TGCGCCAGCAGCTTCTCCGTTGGGGTTTCTAACTATGGCTACACCTTC. V is TRBV5-1 and J is TRBJ1-2, with no clear D. The CDR3 sequence is 16 residues long. V was clipped by 2 bases and J by 0 bases, with 14 bases between them. Germline V gene sequence: CDR1 SGHRS, CDR2 YFSETQ.

This clone turned up a few times. The chain uses TRBV19 and TRBJ1-3, with D uncertain. Germline assignment: CDR1 LNHDA and CDR2 SQIVND (reference sequence). Trimming removed 8 bases from V and 0 bases from J, with 8 bases in between. This CDR3 is built from 13 residues. This CDR3 reads CASAGLSGNTIYF. The CDR3 coding sequence is TGTGCCAGTGCGGGCCTCTCTGGAAACACCATATATTTT.

This chain uses TRBV18 with TRBJ1-4; TRBD1 aligns across 10 bases. Looked up from germline, CDR1 is KGHSH and CDR2 is LQKENI. J gave up 11 bases and V 0 bases, and 6 bases lay outside the gene matches. This CDR3 is 15 amino acids long. The CDR3 loop reads CASSPPDRGKEKLFF. The CDR3 DNA reads TGTGCCAGCTCACCACCGGACAGGGGGAAGGAGAAACTGTTTTTT.

The rearrangement uses TRBV9 and TRBJ1-3; D may be TRBD1 (6 bases). Germline V gives CDR1 SGDLS, CDR2 YYNGEE. V lost 6 bases, J lost 3 bases, and 10 bases lay in between. There are 13 residues in the CDR3. The CDR3 loop is CASTSGVGNTIYF. CDR3 in DNA: TGTGCCAGCACCTCAGGGGTTGGAAACACCATATATTTT.

This chain uses TRBV5-1 with TRBJ1-6, with D perhaps matching TRBD1 (5 bases). The CDR3 spans 17 residues. Trimming took off 2 bases at V and 7 bases at J, with 19 bases between the two ends. Germline-derived CDR1 and CDR2 are SGHRS and YFSETQ. The CDR3 bases are TGCGCCAGCAGCTTTATGGCAGGGTCCGACCAAAATTCACCCCTCCACTTT. Amino acid sequence: CASSFMAGSDQNSPLHF.

The J gene is TRBJ2-7, the V gene TRBV18; TRBD2 aligns across 9 bases. Germline CDR1 reads KGHSH; CDR2 reads LQKENI. The V and J ends lost 0 bases and 6 bases, in that order; junction bases with no gene match: 9. This CDR3 contains 16 residues. The DNA of the CDR3 is TGTGCCAGCTCACCACCGCAGGGCGGGAGGGCCGGCGAGCAGTACTTC. It specifies CASSPPQGGRAGEQYF. The whole variable domain, remainder taken from reference TRBV18 and TRBJ2-7, is NAGVMQNPRHLVRRRGQEARLRCSPMKGHSHVYWYRQLPEEGLKFMVYLQKENIIDESGMPKERFSAEFPKEGPSILRIQQVVRGDSAAYFCASSPPQGGRAGEQYFGPGTRLTVT.

This chain connects TRBV27 to TRBJ1-4; a weak D match, TRBD1 (6 bases). Germline V gene lookup returns CDR1 MNHEY and CDR2 SMNVEV (reference sequence). The CDR3 is 16 residues long. V lost 3 bases, J lost 5 bases, and 16 bases lay in between. In nucleotides, the CDR3 is TGTGCCAGCAGTTTCGGACAGAGATTACGGAATGAAAAACTGTTTTTT. Protein: CASSFGQRLRNEKLFF.

Only a few counts were recorded for this clone. The CDR3 DNA reads as TGTGCCAGCAGCTTAGAGACTAGCGGGAGGGCATGGCCCTACAATGAGCAGTTCTTC. Its translation: CASSLETSGRAWPYNEQFF. The chain recombines TRBV11-2 with TRBJ2-1; TRBD2 matches at 14 bases. The CDR3 is 19 residues long. Germline CDR1 reads SGHAT; CDR2 reads FQNNGV. The V and J ends lost 0 bases and 2 bases, in that order; junction bases with no gene match: 6. The full variable domain, its missing parts supplied by reference TRBV11-2 and TRBJ2-1, is EAGVAQSPRYKIIEKRQSVAFWCNPISGHATLYWYQQILGQGPKLLIQFQNNGVVDDSQLPKDRFSAERLKGVDSTLKIQPAKLEDSAVYLCASSLETSGRAWPYNEQFFGPGTRLTVL.

This clone was seen only once. The chain has TRBV7-9 and TRBJ1-5, with no clear D. The CDR3 is 17 residues long. Trimming cost V 1 base and J 0 bases, with 13 bases left between them. Germline V gene sequence: CDR1 SEHNR, CDR2 FQNEAQ (reference sequence). CDR3 residues: CASSLGSGLPSNQPQHF. The DNA of the CDR3 is TGTGCCAGCAGCTTAGGGAGCGGATTGCCTAGCAATCAGCCCCAGCATTTT. The full variable domain, in which reference TRBV7-9 and TRBJ1-5 provide the parts outside the CDR3, is DTGVSQNPRHKITKRGQNVTFRCDPISEHNRLYWYRQTLGQGPEFLTYFQNEAQLEKSRLLSDRFSAERPKGSFSTLEIQRTEQGDSAMYLCASSLGSGLPSNQPQHFGDGTRLSIL.

V and J are TRBV5-8 and TRBJ2-7; 8 bases match TRBD1. CDR1 and CDR2 from the germline V gene are SGHTS and YDEGEE. The V segment lost 5 bases and the J segment 6 bases; nucleotides outside the gene matches: 10. CDR3 length: 14 residues. The DNA for the CDR3 is TGTGCCAGCAGTTCAGGGGGCGCTTCTTCCGAGCAGTACTTC. Encoded protein: CASSSGGASSEQYF.

The rearrangement joins TRBV7-3 to TRBJ2-5; D possibly corresponds to TRBD2 (6 bases). CDR1 is SGHTA, CDR2 FQGTGA, per germline. The CDR3 length is 15 residues. With 3 bases removed from V and 4 bases from J, the gap between germline ends came to 15 bases. The DNA of the CDR3 is TGTGCCAGCAGCTTTACAAATGGAGGGGCAGAGACCCAGTACTTC. Protein: CASSFTNGGAETQYF.

The table lists this clone with a count of one. The V and J genes are TRBV6-2 or TRBV6-3 and TRBJ2-3, with 9 bases that match TRBD1. V trimming: 4 bases; J trimming: 3 bases; junction bases outside the gene matches: 2. This CDR3 has 14 amino acids. The V gene's germline CDR1 is MNHEY and CDR2 SVGEGT. The CDR3 loop is CASSLQGATDTQYF. The CDR3 region has the DNA TGTGCCAGCAGTTTACAGGGGGCTACAGATACGCAGTATTTT.

The rearrangement joins TRBV25-1 to TRBJ2-3; D gene uncertain. Germline CDR1 and CDR2: MGHDK and SYGVNS. V dropped 3 bases and J dropped 0 bases, with 10 bases sitting between them. The CDR3 has 15 residues. CDR3 region: CASSDPQTSTDTQYF. Here the CDR3 DNA reads TGTGCCAGCAGTGACCCCCAGACTAGCACAGATACGCAGTATTTT.

The CDR3 protein is CASREGSNSPLHF. The DNA of the CDR3 is TGTGCCAGCAGAGAGGGGAGCAATTCACCCCTCCACTTT. The chain links TRBV21-1 to TRBJ1-6. TRBV21-1 is recorded as a pseudogene. The CDR3 runs 13 residues.

The V gene is TRBV30, the J gene TRBJ1-5; 10 bases fit TRBD1. With V trimmed by 0 bases and J by 0 bases, 11 bases remained unmatched. The CDR3 loop spans 19 amino acids. Per the germline V gene, CDR1 is GTSNPN and CDR2 is SVGIG (reference sequence). CDR3 nucleotide sequence: TGTGCCTGGAGTGTTAAGGGACAGGGGACGAAGTATAGCAATCAGCCCCAGCATTTT. This gives the protein CAWSVKGQGTKYSNQPQHF.

The chain has TRBV6-5 and TRBJ1-2, with D possibly matching TRBD1 (5 bases). With 8 bases removed from V and 6 bases from J, the gap between germline ends came to 13 bases. The germline gives CDR1 MNHEY, CDR2 SVGAGI. There are 12 residues in the CDR3. The CDR3 protein is CASQGDADGYTF. As DNA, the CDR3 is TGTGCCAGCCAAGGGGACGCTGATGGCTACACCTTC.

This chain links TRBV28 with TRBJ2-7, with TRBD1 identical over 7 bases. CDR1 is MDHEN and CDR2 is SYDVKM in the germline V gene. The CDR3 spans 15 residues. V shed 4 bases, J shed 3 bases, and the junction held 9 bases outside the gene matches. CDR3 in DNA: TGTGCCAGCAGTTCACCCACAGGGGCCAACTACGAGCAGTACTTC. Its protein product is CASSSPTGANYEQYF.

The chain combines TRBV6-6 with TRBJ1-2; possibly TRBD1 for D (5 bases). The CDR3 has 12 residues. The germline V gene has CDR1 MNHNY and CDR2 SVGAGI (reference sequence). V was clipped by 9 bases and J by 8 bases, with 16 bases between them. Here the CDR3 reads CASTPDSPGYTF. The CDR3 DNA reads TGTGCCAGTACCCCAGACAGCCCGGGCTACACCTTC.

The chain carries TRBV6-5 and TRBJ1-4; D gene ambiguous. Trimming left V 0 bases short and J 10 bases short, with 12 bases between. This CDR3 comprises 14 residues. Germline V gene data show CDR1 as MNHEY and CDR2 as SVGAGI. The CDR3 nucleotides are TGTGCCAGCAGTTACTCGGCCCAGGACGTAAAACTGTTTTTT. It encodes CASSYSAQDVKLFF.

The chain links TRBV29-1 to TRBJ2-3; D may be TRBD1 (5 bases). The CDR3 sequence is 14 residues long. V shed 3 bases and J shed 4 bases, with 14 bases lying between them. Per the germline V gene, CDR1 is SQVTM and CDR2 is ANQGSEA. CDR3 sequence reads: CSVDAGLPPDTQYF. The CDR3 nucleotides read TGCAGCGTTGATGCAGGGCTCCCACCAGATACGCAGTATTTT.

The rearrangement joins TRBV12-3 or TRBV12-4 to TRBJ1-3; perhaps TRBD1 as D (6 bases). This CDR3 is built from 11 residues. V gave up 11 bases and J gave up 6 bases, with 11 bases separating them. CDR3 sequence: CAVDRLNTIYF. CDR3 sequence (DNA): TGTGCCGTCGACAGGTTAAACACCATATATTTT.

The rearrangement links TRBV28 to TRBJ2-6, with no clear D. Trimming removed 5 bases from V and 0 bases from J, with 2 bases in between. In germline, CDR1 is MDHEN, CDR2 SYDVKM. The CDR3 has 13 amino acids. The CDR3 loop reads CASSDSGANVLTF. For the CDR3, the DNA is TGTGCCAGCAGTGACTCTGGGGCCAACGTCCTGACTTTC.

This sequence joins TRBV11-3 and TRBJ2-1, with D perhaps assigned TRBD1 or TRBD2 (6 bases each). The CDR3 contains 15 residues. From germline, CDR1 is SGHNT and CDR2 YENEEA. Trimming removed 1 base at V and 9 bases at J, with 16 bases between. Here the CDR3 reads CASSLATGGRGEQFF. The CDR3 nucleotides are TGTGCCAGCAGCTTAGCTACTGGGGGGCGAGGTGAGCAGTTCTTC.

This chain links TRBV28 with TRBJ2-7; 9 positions match TRBD1. CDR3 length equals 17 residues. Germline V gene data show CDR1 as MDHEN and CDR2 as SYDVKM. The V segment lost 4 bases and the J segment 2 bases; nucleotides outside the gene matches: 12. The DNA of the CDR3 is TGTGCCAGCAGTTACATCTTACAGGGGGCTCCCACCTACGAGCAGTACTTC. Protein sequence: CASSYILQGAPTYEQYF.

This clone turned up a few times. CDR3 nucleotides: TGCGCCAGCAGCCAAGGCAACTTACGGAGGGGAAATGAAAAACTGTTTTTT. It specifies CASSQGNLRRGNEKLFF. This sequence joins TRBV4-1 and TRBJ1-4; tentatively, D is TRBD1 (5 bases). The CDR3 has 17 amino acids. Trimming shortened V by 1 base and J by 5 bases, and 17 bases separated the two germline ends. Germline V CDR1 and CDR2: MGHRA, YSYEKL.

This chain connects TRBV28 to TRBJ1-3, with unresolved D. Trimming pared 10 bases from V and 1 base from J, leaving 20 bases between. The CDR3 length is 16 residues. CDR1 is MDHEN and CDR2 is SYDVKM in the germline V gene. CDR3 region: CATIGDGQTSGNTIYF. Written as DNA, the CDR3 is TGTGCCACCATCGGGGATGGGCAGACTTCTGGAAACACCATATATTTT.